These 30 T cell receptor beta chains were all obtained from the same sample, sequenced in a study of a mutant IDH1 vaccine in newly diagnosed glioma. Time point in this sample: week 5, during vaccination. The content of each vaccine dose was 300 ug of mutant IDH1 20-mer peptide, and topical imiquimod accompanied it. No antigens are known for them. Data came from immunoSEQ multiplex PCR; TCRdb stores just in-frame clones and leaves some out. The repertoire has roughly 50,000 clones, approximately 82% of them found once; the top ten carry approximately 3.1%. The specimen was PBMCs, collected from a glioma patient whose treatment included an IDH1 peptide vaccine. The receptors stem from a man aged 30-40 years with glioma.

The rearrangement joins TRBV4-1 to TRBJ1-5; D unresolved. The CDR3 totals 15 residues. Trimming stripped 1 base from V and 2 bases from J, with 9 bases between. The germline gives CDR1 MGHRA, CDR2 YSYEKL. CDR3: CASSQGGIGNQPQHF. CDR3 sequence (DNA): TGCGCCAGCAGCCAAGGGGGAATAGGCAATCAGCCCCAGCATTTT.

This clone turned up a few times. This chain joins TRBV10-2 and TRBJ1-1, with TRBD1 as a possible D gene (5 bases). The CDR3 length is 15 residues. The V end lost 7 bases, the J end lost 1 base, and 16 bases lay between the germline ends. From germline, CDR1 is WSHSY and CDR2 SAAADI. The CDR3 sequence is CASKGLLRGNTEAFF. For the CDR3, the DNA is TGCGCCAGCAAGGGGCTACTCCGGGGGAACACTGAAGCTTTCTTT.

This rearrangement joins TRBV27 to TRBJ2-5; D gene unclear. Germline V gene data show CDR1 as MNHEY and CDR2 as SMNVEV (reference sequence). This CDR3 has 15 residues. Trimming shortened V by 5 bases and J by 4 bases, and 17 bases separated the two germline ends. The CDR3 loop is CASSPSPSRLETQYF. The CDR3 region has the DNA TGTGCCAGCAGTCCAAGTCCTTCGCGCTTAGAGACCCAGTACTTC.

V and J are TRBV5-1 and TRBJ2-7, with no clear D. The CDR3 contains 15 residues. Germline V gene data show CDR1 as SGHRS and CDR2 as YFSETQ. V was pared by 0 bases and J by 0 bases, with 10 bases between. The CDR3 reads CASSLEPGDSYEQYF. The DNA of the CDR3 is TGCGCCAGCAGCTTGGAGCCAGGAGACTCCTACGAGCAGTACTTC. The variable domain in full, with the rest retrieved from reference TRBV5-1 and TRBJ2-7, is KAGVTQTPRYLIKTRGQQVTLSCSPISGHRSVSWYQQTPGQGLQFLFEYFSETQRNKGNFPGRFSGRQFSNSRSEMNVSTLELGDSALYLCASSLEPGDSYEQYFGPGTRLTVT.

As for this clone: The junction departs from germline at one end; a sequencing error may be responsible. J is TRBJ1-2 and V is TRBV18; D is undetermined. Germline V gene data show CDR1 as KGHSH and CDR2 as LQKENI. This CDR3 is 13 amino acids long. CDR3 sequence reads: CASSPPGSERSYF. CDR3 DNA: TGTGCCAGCTCACCACCGGGTAGCGAGAGGAGCTACTTC.

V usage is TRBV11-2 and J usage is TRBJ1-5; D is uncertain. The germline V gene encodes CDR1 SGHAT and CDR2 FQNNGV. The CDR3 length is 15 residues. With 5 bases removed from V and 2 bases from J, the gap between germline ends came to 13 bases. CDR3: CASSLAGVGNQPQHF. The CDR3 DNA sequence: TGTGCCAGCAGCCTCGCCGGGGTCGGCAATCAGCCCCAGCATTTT. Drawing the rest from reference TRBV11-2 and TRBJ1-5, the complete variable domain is EAGVAQSPRYKIIEKRQSVAFWCNPISGHATLYWYQQILGQGPKLLIQFQNNGVVDDSQLPKDRFSAERLKGVDSTLKIQPAKLEDSAVYLCASSLAGVGNQPQHFGDGTRLSIL.

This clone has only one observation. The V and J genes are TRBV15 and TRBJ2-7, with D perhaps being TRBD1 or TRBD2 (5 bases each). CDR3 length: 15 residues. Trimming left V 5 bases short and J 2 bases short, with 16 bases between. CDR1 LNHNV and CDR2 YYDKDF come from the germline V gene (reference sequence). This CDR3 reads CATSPARTGPYEQYF. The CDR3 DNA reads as TGTGCCACCAGCCCCGCCAGGACGGGACCCTACGAGCAGTACTTC.

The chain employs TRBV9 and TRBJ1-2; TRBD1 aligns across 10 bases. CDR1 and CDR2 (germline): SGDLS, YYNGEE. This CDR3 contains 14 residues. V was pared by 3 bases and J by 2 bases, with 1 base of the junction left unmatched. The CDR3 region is CASSETGGNYGYTF. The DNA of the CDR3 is TGTGCCAGCAGCGAGACAGGGGGCAACTATGGCTACACCTTC.

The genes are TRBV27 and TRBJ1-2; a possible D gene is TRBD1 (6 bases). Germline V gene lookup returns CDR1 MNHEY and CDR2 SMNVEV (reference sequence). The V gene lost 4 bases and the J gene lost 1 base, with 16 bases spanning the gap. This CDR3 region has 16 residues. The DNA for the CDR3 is TGTGCCAGCAGTTCTGTCCGGGCAGGGGTTAACTATGGCTACACCTTC. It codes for CASSSVRAGVNYGYTF.

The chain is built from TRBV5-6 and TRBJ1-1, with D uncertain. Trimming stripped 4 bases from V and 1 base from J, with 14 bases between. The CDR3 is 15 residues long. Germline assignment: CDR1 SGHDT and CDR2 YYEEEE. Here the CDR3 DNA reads TGTGCCAGCAGCAGACCCACGGCAAGGAACACTGAAGCTTTCTTT. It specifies CASSRPTARNTEAFF.

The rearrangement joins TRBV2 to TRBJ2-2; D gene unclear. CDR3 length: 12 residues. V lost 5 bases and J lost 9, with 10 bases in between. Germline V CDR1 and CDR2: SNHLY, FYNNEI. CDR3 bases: TGTGCCAGCAGTTCAGGCCACCGGGAGCTGTTTTTT. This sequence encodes CASSSGHRELFF.

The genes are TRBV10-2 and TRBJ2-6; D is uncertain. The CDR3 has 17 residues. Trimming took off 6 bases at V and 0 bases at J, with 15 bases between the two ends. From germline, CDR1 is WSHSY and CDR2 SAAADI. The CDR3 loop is CASSPSKGSSGANVLTF. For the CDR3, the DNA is TGCGCCAGCAGCCCCTCTAAGGGTAGCTCTGGGGCCAACGTCCTGACTTTC.

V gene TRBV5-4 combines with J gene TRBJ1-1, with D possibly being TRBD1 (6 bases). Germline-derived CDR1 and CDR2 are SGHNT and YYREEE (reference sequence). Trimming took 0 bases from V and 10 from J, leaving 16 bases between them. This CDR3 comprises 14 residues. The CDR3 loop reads CASSLAAQGQAAFF. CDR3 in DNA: TGTGCCAGCAGCTTGGCGGCGCAGGGGCAGGCAGCTTTCTTT.

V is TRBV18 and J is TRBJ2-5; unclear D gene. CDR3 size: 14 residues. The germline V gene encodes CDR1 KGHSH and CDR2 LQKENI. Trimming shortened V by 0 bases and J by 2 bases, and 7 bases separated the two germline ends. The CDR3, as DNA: TGTGCCAGCTCACCACCGAGACCTCAAGAGACCCAGTACTTC. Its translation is CASSPPRPQETQYF.

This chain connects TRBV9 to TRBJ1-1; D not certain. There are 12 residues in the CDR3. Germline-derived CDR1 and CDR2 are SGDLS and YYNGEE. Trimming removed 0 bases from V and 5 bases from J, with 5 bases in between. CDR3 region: CASSVAATEAFF. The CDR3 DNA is TGTGCCAGCAGCGTAGCAGCAACTGAAGCTTTCTTT.

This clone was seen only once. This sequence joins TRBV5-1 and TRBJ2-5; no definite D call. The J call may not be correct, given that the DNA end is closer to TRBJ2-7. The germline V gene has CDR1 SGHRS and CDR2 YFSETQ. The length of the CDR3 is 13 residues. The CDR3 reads CASRKDGSYEQYF. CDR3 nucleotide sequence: TGCGCCAGCAGAAAGGACGGCTCCTACGAGCAGTACTTC.

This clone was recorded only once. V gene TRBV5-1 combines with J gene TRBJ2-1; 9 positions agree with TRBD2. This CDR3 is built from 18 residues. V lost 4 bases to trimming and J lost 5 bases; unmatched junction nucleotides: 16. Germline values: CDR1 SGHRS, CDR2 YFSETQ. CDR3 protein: CASSPRGLSGGWDNEQFF. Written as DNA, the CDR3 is TGCGCCAGCAGCCCCCGGGGCCTTAGCGGGGGCTGGGACAATGAGCAGTTCTTC.

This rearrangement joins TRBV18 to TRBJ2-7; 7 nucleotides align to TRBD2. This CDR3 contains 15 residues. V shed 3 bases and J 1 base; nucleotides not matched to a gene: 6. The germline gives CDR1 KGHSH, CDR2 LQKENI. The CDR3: CASSPVQRGSYEQYF. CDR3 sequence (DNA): TGTGCCAGCTCACCGGTCCAGCGGGGTTCCTACGAGCAGTACTTC. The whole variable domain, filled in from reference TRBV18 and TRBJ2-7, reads NAGVMQNPRHLVRRRGQEARLRCSPMKGHSHVYWYRQLPEEGLKFMVYLQKENIIDESGMPKERFSAEFPKEGPSILRIQQVVRGDSAAYFCASSPVQRGSYEQYFGPGTRLTVT.

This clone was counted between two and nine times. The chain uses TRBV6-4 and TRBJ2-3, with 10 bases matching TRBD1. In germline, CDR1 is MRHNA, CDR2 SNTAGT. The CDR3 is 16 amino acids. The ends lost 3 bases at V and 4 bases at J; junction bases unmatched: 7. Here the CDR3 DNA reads TGTGCCAGCAGTGAACTAGGACAGGGGGGAGCAGATACGCAGTATTTT. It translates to CASSELGQGGADTQYF.

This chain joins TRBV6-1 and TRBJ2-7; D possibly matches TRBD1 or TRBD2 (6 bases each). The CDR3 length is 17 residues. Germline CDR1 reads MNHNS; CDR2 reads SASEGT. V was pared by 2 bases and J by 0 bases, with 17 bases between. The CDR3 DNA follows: TGTGCCAGCAGTGAACTCCCCCGGGGGCCACGCTCCTACGAGCAGTACTTC. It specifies CASSELPRGPRSYEQYF.

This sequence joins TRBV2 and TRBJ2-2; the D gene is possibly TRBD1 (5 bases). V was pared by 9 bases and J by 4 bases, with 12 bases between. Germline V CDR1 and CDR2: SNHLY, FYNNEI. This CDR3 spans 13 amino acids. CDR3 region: CASKTGFTGELFF. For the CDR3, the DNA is TGTGCCAGTAAAACAGGATTCACCGGGGAGCTGTTTTTT.

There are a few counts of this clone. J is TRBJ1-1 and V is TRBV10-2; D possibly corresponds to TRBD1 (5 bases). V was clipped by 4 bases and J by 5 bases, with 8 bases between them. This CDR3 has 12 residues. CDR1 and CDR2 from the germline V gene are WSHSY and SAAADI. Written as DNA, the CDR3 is TGCGCCAGCAGTGGACAGACAACTGAAGCTTTCTTT. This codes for CASSGQTTEAFF.

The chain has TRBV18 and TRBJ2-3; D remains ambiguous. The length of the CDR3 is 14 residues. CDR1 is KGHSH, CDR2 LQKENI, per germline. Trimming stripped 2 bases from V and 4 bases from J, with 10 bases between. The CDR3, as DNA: TGTGCCAGCTCACCAATCATGGACCCAGATACGCAGTATTTT. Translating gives CASSPIMDPDTQYF.

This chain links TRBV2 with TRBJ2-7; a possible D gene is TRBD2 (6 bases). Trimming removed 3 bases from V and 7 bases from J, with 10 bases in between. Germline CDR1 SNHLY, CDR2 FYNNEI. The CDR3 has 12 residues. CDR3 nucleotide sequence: TGTGCCAGCAGTGACGGGGGAGATGAGCAGTACTTC. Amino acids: CASSDGGDEQYF.

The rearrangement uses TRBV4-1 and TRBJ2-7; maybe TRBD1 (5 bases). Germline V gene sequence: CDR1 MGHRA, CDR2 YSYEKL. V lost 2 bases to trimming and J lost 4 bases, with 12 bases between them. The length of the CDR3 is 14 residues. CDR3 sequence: CASSQPDREYEQYF. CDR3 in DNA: TGCGCCAGCAGCCAACCAGACAGAGAATACGAGCAGTACTTC.

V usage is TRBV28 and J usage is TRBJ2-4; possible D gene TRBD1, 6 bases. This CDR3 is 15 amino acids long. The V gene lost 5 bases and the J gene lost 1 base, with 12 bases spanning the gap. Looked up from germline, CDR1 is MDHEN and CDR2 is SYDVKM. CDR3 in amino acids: CASSVGGEAKNIQYF. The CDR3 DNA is TGTGCCAGCAGTGTTGGGGGCGAGGCCAAAAACATTCAGTACTTC.

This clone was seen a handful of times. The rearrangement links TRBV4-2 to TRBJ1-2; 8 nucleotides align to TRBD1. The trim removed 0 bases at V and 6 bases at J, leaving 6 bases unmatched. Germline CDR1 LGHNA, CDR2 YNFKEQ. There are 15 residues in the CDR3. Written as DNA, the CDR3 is TGTGCCAGCAGCCAAGAATCAGGACAGGGTAATGGCTACACCTTC. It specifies CASSQESGQGNGYTF.

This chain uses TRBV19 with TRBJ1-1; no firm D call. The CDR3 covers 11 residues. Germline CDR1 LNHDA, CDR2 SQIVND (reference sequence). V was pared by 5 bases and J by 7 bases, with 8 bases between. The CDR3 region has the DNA TGTGCCAGTAGTCCGGGTCTTGAAGCTTTCTTT. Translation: CASSPGLEAFF.

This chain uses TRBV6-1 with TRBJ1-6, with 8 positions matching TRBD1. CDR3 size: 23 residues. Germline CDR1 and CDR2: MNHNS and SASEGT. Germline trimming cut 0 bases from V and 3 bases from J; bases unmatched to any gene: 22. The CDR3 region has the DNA TGTGCCAGCAGTGAAGCGGAAGTTCTTTCGGACAGGGAATATTTCGGCTATAATTCACCCCTCCACTTT. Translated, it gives CASSEAEVLSDREYFGYNSPLHF.

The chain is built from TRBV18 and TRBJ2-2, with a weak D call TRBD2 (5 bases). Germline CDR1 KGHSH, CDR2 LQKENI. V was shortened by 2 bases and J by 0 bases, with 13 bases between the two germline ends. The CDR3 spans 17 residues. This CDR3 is CASSPSWPGSNTGELFF. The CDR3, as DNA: TGTGCCAGCTCACCAAGTTGGCCGGGGTCGAACACCGGGGAGCTGTTTTTT.